This TCR beta chain comes out of a study of cytotoxic CD8 clonotypes in ibrutinib-treated CLL. Comment on this clone: The antigen remains undetermined.

V was shortened by 4 bases and J by 3 bases, with 15 bases between the two germline ends. Germline CDR1 MNHEY, CDR2 SVGAGI. CDR3 length equals 15 residues. General study results and limits: Clonality measured at baseline exceeded age-matched healthy donors, tracking circulating CD8+ T-cell counts. Among the clonotypes, public ones were uncommon and contracted or held stable on treatment.

Frozen PBMC stocks contributed roughly 2 micrograms of genomic DNA to the TCR beta libraries. Sequenced by immunoSEQ multiplex PCR; TCRdb stores in-frame clones only, minus some. The table lists approximately 340,000 clones, around 66% of them singletons. The chain recombines TRBV6-5 with TRBJ1-1; D perhaps matches TRBD1 (5 bases). Source: PBMCs, taken after 36 months of ibrutinib treatment. The clonotype comes from a human donor with chronic lymphocytic leukemia. The CDR3 coding sequence is TGTGCCAGCAGTTGGGTTAGGGGATTGCACACTGAAGCTTTCTTT. It codes for CASSWVRGLHTEAFF.